This TCR beta chain appears in the sequencing data of a study of prognosis after radiotherapy for stage I lung cancer (dated by TCRdb to the early 2020s). Study-wide context: Around 19 stage I NSCLC patients were enrolled in Nanjing, China, between early 2018 and January 2019. SBRT was delivered in 3 to 5 fractions with a biologically effective dose of at least 100 Gy, and image-guided IMRT or VMAT was used for delivery. Tumor histology was squamous cell carcinoma in several patients and adenocarcinoma in around 12. About 20% of the 19 patients developed distant metastases after SBRT, at a median of about 7 months; the other 15 showed no significant progression. Peripheral blood TCR beta repertoires were profiled in stage I NSCLC patients before and after stereotactic body radiotherapy, and the repertoires were related to distant failure. About 15 of the patients were found to have newly diagnosed primary stage I lung tumors, and four or five were living with oligometastatic NSCLC after surgical resection of the primary tumor. The cohort was made up of about a dozen men and several women, with a median age of around 70 years and an age range of about 53 to 90 years. All patients were considered medically inoperable, owing to comorbidities in about a dozen and refusal of surgery in several. The study sequenced about 40 blood samples from some 19 patients, one before and one after SBRT per patient. Concurrent therapy was not administered to any patient alongside SBRT.

Compared with germline, V lacks 5 bases and J lacks 1 base; bases without a gene match: 5. The CDR3 holds 15 amino acids from the cysteine to the phenylalanine. Only the CDR3 DNA stays, 45 bases, in frame from base 1. Via the germline V gene, CDR1 is SGDLS and CDR2 YYNGEE. A history of other malignancies or of prior chemotherapy or radiotherapy was absent in all patients, and node-negative disease was shown on CT and PET/CT in all patients. Roughly 5.9 milliliters of peripheral venous blood were drawn into EDTA tubes at each of two time points. Ficoll-Paque Plus density-gradient centrifugation was used to isolate PBMCs. Immediately after collection, samples were stored at -80 degrees C until analysis. This clonotype was picked up many times. The clone's antigen remains unknown. No qualities accompany the bases; no much larger clone lies one base away. Two rounds of multiplex PCR were used to amplify the TCR beta CDR3 region from genomic DNA. In the first round of PCR, primers specific to each TRBV and TRBJ gene were used, and the primer sequences are filed in Chinese patent CN105087789A. Universal primers were used in the second PCR round. The Roche High Pure PCR Template Preparation Kit was used to extract genomic DNA from frozen PBMCs. Paired-end sequencing with 151 bp reads was performed on the libraries using an Illumina HiSeq 3000. The study's own analysis went as follows. CutAdapt was used to remove raw reads lacking the multiplex PCR primer sequences. Using PEAR, the high-quality paired reads were merged into contigs. TRB V, D and J gene segments were assigned to each contig with MiXCR by alignment to reference sequences. CDR3 sequences were clustered by base quality and sequence similarity to remove sequencing errors. Shannon entropy, normalized by the natural log of the productive TCR sequence number, served as the measure of diversity. To get clonality, Shannon entropy was divided by the natural log of the number of unique clonotypes, and that result was subtracted from one. Progression-free survival cut-offs for repertoire metrics were chosen using the Youden index of ROC curves, with analyses run in R 3.5.3. TCRdb trimmed the raw reads at Q25, called clones with MiXCR and kept productive beta chains. Every CDR3 protein is listed once, alongside the most common genes and DNA of its rows. TCRdb, rather than the study authors, made the V and J calls. The sample table contains some 60,000 distinct CDR3 sequences; only one count was recorded for about 25% of them. Around 8.1% of the sample is in the top ten clones.

Overall study outcomes, separate from this receptor: After SBRT, the count of unique TCR clones dropped from a median of roughly 10,000 beforehand to nearly 7,000 afterward (Wilcoxon paired P=0.011). No adjustment for multiple comparisons was applied to any of the reported P values. The study was limited by its small cohort and short follow-up, and the findings require independent validation. Whether the expanded TCR clones were tumor-specific was not determined. Post-SBRT Shannon entropy and its change from baseline were lower in patients who developed distant metastases; baseline Shannon entropy was not associated with metastases. TRBV and TRBJ usage frequencies reportedly differed by metastasis status, in two V genes at baseline and in some 10 V and two J genes after SBRT.

This sequence originates from a donor aged 50 or older with non-small cell lung cancer. The chain uses TRBV9 and TRBJ2-5, and 10 junction bases match TRBD2. This material consisted of PBMCs, taken before or after stereotactic body radiation therapy (not recorded which). The CDR3 amino acid sequence is: CASSIAGGSQETQYF. The bases are TGTGCCAGCAGTATAGCGGGGGGCTCCCAAGAGACCCAGTACTTC.